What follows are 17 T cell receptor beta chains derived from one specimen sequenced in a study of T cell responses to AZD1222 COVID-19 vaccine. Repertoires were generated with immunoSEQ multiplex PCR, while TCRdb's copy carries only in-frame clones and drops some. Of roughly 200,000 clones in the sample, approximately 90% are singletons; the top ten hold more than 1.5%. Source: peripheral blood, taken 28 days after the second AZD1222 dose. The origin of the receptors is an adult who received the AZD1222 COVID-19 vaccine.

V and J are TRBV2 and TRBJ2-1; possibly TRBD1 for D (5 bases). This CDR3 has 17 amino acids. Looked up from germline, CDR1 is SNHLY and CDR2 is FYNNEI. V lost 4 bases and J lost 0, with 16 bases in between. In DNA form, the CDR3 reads TGTGCCAGCAGTGTTTGGGGCCAAAGAAGCTCCTACAATGAGCAGTTCTTC. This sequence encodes CASSVWGQRSSYNEQFF.

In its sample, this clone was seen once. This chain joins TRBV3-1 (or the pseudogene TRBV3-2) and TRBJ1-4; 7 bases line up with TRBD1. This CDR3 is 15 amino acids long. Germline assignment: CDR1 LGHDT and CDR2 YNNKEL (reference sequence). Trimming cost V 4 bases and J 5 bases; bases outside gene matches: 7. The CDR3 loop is CASSLKTGWNEKLFF. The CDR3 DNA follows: TGTGCCAGCAGCCTCAAGACAGGGTGGAATGAAAAACTGTTTTTT.

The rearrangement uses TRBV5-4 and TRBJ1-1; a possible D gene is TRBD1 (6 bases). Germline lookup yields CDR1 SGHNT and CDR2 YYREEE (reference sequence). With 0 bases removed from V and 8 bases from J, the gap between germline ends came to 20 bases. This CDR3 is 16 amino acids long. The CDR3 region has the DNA TGTGCCAGCAGCTTGGAACCACAGGGATCAAGCAGGGAAGCTTTCTTT. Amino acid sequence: CASSLEPQGSSREAFF.

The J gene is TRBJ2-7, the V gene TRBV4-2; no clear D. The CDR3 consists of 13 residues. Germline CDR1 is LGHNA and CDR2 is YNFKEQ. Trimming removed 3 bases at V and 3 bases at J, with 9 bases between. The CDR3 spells CASSHGLNYEQYF. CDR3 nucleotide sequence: TGTGCCAGCAGCCACGGCCTAAACTACGAGCAGTACTTC.

CDR3 sequence: CASSLGRGMEQYF. CDR3 in DNA: TGTGCCAGCAGCTTAGGTCGTGGTATGGAGCAGTACTTC. The V gene is TRBV11-2, the J gene TRBJ2-7; D is unresolved. CDR3 length equals 13 residues. The V gene's germline CDR1 is SGHAT and CDR2 FQNNGV. The V end lost 1 base, the J end lost 7 bases, and 11 bases lay between the germline ends.

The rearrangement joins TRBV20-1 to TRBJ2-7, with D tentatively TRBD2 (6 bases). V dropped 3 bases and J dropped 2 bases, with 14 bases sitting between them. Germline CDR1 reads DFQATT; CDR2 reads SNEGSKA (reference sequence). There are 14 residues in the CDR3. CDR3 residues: CSASFLEGTYEQYF. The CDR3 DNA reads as TGCAGTGCTAGTTTTCTGGAGGGGACCTACGAGCAGTACTTC.

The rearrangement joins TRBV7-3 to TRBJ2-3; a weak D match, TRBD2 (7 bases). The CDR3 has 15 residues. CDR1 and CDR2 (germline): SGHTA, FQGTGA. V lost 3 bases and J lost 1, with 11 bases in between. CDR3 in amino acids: CASSFREGGTDTQYF. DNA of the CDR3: TGTGCCAGCAGCTTCAGGGAGGGGGGCACAGATACGCAGTATTTT.

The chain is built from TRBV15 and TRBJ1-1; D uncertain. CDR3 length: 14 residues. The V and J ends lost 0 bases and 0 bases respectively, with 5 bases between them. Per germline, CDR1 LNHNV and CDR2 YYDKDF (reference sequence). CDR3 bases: TGTGCCACCAGCAGAGACGGGGTGAACACTGAAGCTTTCTTT. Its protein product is CATSRDGVNTEAFF.

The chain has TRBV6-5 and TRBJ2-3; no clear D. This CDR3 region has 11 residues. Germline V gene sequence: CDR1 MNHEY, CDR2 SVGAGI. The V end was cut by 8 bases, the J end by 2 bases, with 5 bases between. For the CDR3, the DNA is TGTGCCAGCCAGAACACAGATACGCAGTATTTT. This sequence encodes CASQNTDTQYF.

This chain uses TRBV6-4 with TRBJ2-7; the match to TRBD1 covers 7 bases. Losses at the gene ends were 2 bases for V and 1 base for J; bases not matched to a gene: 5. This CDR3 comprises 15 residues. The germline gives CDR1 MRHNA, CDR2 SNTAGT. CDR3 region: CASSDRDSLSYEQYF. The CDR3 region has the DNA TGTGCCAGCAGTGACCGGGACAGTCTTTCCTACGAGCAGTACTTC.

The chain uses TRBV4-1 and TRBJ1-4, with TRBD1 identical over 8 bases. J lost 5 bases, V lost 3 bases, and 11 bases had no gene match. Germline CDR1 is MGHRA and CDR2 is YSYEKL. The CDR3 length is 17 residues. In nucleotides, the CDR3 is TGCGCCAGCAGCCATCTCCATACAGGGGGGGGAAATGAAAAACTGTTTTTT. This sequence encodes CASSHLHTGGGNEKLFF.

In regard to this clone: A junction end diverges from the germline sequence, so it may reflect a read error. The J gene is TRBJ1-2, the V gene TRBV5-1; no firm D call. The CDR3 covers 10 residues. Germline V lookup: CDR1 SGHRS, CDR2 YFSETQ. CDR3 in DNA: TGCGCCAGCCCAAGTCGGGTAGAACCCTTC. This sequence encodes CASPSRVEPF.

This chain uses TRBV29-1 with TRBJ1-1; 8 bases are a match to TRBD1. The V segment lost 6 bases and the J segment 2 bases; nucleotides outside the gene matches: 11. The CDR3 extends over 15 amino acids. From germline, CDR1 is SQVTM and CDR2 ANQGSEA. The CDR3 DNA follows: TGCAGCGTGGATGACAGGGGTCCTCCTAACACTGAAGCTTTCTTT. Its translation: CSVDDRGPPNTEAFF.

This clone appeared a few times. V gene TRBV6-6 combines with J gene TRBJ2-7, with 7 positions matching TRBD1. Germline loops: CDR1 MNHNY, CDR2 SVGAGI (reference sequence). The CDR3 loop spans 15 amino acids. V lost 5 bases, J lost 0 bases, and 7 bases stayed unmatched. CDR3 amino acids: CASSKVTGISYEQYF. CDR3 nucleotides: TGTGCCAGCAGTAAGGTGACAGGGATCTCCTACGAGCAGTACTTC.

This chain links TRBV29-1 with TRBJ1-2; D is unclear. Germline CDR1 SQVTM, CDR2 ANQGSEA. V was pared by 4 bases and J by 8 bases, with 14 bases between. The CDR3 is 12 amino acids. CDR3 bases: TGCAGCGTTGCCGACGGCCCCTACGGCTACACCTTC. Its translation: CSVADGPYGYTF. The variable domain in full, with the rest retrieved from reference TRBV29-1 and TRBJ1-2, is SAVISQKPSRDICQRGTSLTIQCQVDSQVTMMFWYRQQPGQSLTLIATANQGSEATYESGFVIDKFPISRPNLTFSTLTVSNMSPEDSSIYLCSVADGPYGYTFGSGTRLTVV.

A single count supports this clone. CDR3 bases: TGTGCCAGCAGATGGACGGAGAACACTGAAGCTTTCTTT. Amino acid sequence: CASRWTENTEAFF. The rearrangement uses TRBV6-5 and TRBJ1-1; D not certain. Trimming took 6 bases from V and 1 from J, leaving 9 bases between them. The V gene's germline CDR1 is MNHEY and CDR2 SVGAGI. CDR3 length: 13 residues.

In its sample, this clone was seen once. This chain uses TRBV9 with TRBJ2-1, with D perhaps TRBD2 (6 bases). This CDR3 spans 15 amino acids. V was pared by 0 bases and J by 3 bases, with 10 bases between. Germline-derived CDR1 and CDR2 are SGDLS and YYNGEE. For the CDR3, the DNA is TGTGCCAGCAGCGTAGGGGGGGAGGACTACAATGAGCAGTTCTTC. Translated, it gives CASSVGGEDYNEQFF.